The source of this T cell receptor beta chain is a study of blood T cells in healthy people across ages. A second PCR of roughly 7 to 11 cycles used a sample-barcoded 5' primer and a J-beta primer mix. TCRdb independently ran MiXCR on the 5' RACE reads; one entry per CDR3 protein. The profile shows approximately 580,000 distinct CDR3 sequences, 24% of them singletons. This clonotype showed up just a few times. The same data also went into a second study, on T cells of mothers and their children. This second study notes: Donation was provided by three healthy Caucasian mothers along with their six children.

This clonotype was sampled from a boy aged 10-17 years in good health. The material sequenced was blood.

The CDR3: CASSPLENVFNEQYF. The CDR3, as DNA: TGTGCCAGCAGCCCCCTGGAGAATGTCTTCAACGAGCAGTACTTC. This sequence joins TRBV9 and TRBJ2-7; D is unclear. There are 15 residues in the CDR3. Trimming took 4 bases from V and 5 from J, leaving 19 bases between them. Germline V gene sequence: CDR1 SGDLS, CDR2 YYNGEE. Complete variable domain (other parts from reference TRBV9 and TRBJ2-7): DSGVTQTPKHLITATGQRVTLRCSPRSGDLSVYWYQQSLDQGLQFLIQYYNGEERAKGNILERFSAQQFPDLHSELNLSSLELGDSALYFCASSPLENVFNEQYFGPGTRLTVT.